This TCR beta chain comes out of a study of T cell repertoires in cytomegalovirus infection. Study in general: CMV epitopes, recently identified HLA-C-restricted and well-studied HLA-B-restricted, were used. Indications came from public TCR beta signatures; they pointed to CMV infection and to a matching HLA type. Regarding the study as a whole: HLA-C-restricted TCR beta clonotypes specific for CMV led the ex vivo response. CMV carriers having the relevant HLA were flagged by cumulative public TCR beta family frequency.

V gave up 4 bases and J gave up 0 bases; unmatched junction bases: 4. The CDR3 length is 16 residues. Germline assignment: CDR1 MGHRA and CDR2 YSYEKL. Notes on this clonotype: No antigen is known for it.

MiXCR, run by TCRdb on the reads, gives a single entry per CDR3 protein. The sample has tens of thousands of distinct CDR3 sequences, around 42% seen once. The receptor was isolated from a human donor in good health (CMV status not recorded). Some clones in this sample may be carry-over from other donors' samples. The chain carries TRBV4-1 and TRBJ1-4; TRBD1 matches 8 bases. Material: CD8+ T cells from cultured PBMCs, obtained from culture after CMV antigen stimulation. CDR3 sequence reads: CASSRTQGATNEKLFF. The CDR3 DNA follows: TGCGCCAGCAGCCGCACACAGGGGGCAACTAATGAAAAACTGTTTTTT.